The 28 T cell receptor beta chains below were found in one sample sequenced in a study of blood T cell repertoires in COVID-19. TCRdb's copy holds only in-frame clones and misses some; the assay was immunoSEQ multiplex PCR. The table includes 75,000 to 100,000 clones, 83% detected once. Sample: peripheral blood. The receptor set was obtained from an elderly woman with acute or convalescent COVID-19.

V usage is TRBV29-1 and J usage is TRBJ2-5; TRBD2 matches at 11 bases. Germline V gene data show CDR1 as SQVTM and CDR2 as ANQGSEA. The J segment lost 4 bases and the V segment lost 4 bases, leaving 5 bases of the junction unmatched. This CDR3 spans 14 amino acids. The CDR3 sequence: CSVGTSGSGETQYF. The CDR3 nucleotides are TGCAGCGTTGGAACTAGCGGGAGTGGAGAGACCCAGTACTTC.

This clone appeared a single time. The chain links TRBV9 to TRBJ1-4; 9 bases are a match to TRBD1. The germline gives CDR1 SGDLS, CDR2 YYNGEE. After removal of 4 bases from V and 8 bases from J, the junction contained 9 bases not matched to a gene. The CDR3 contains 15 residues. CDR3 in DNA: TGTGCCAGCAGCCCTCTCGGGACAGGGATCGAAAAACTGTTTTTT. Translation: CASSPLGTGIEKLFF.

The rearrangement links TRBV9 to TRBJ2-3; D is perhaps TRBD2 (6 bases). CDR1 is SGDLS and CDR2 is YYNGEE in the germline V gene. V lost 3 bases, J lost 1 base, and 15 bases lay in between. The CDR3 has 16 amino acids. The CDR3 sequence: CASSAGVSGGTDTQYF. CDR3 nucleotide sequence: TGTGCCAGCAGCGCGGGGGTGTCTGGGGGCACAGATACGCAGTATTTT.

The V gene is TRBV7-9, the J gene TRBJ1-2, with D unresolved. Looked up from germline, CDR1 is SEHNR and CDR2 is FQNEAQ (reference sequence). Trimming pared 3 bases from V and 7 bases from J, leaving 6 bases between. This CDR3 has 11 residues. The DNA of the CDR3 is TGTGCCAGCAGCTTTGAACTTGGCTACACCTTC. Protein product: CASSFELGYTF.

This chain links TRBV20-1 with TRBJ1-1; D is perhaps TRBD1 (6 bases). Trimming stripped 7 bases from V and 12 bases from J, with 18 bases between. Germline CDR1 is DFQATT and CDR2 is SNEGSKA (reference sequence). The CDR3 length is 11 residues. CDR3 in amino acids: CSVPGQPWTFF. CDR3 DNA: TGCAGTGTTCCCGGACAGCCGTGGACTTTCTTT.

The CDR3 DNA is TGTGCCAGCAGCCAAGTTGTTGGGCAGGGCGCTGGCTACACCTTC. Translated: CASSQVVGQGAGYTF. The gene calls are TRBV14 and TRBJ1-2, with D perhaps matching TRBD1 (5 bases). CDR1 is SGHDN and CDR2 is FVKESK in the germline V gene. The V and J ends lost 1 base and 7 bases respectively, with 16 bases between them. This CDR3 has 15 residues.

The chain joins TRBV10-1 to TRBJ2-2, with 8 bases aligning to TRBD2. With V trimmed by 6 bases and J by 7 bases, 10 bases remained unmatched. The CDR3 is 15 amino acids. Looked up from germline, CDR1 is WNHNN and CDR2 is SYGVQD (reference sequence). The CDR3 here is CASRPGLASNGELFF. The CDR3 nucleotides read TGCGCCAGCAGGCCAGGACTAGCATCGAACGGGGAGCTGTTTTTT.

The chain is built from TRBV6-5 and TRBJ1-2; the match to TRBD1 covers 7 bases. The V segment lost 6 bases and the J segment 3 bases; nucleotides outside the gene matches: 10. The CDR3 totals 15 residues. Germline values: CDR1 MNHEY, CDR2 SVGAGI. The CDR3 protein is CASRNSAQGHYGYTF. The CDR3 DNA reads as TGTGCCAGCAGGAACTCTGCACAGGGGCACTATGGCTACACCTTC.

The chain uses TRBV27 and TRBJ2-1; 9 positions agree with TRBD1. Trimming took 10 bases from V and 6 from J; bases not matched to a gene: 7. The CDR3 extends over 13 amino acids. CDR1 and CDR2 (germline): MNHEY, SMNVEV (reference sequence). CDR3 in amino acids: CATQRQGGNEQFF. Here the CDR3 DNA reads TGTGCCACCCAGAGACAGGGGGGCAATGAGCAGTTCTTC.

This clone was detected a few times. In DNA, the CDR3 is TGTGCCAGCGGAAAAGGGACAGGGGATGGCTACACCTTC. It specifies CASGKGTGDGYTF. This sequence joins TRBV25-1 and TRBJ1-2, with TRBD1 matching 10 bases. Germline V gives CDR1 MGHDK, CDR2 SYGVNS. The V and J ends lost 8 bases and 6 bases, in that order; junction bases with no gene match: 6. CDR3 size: 13 residues.

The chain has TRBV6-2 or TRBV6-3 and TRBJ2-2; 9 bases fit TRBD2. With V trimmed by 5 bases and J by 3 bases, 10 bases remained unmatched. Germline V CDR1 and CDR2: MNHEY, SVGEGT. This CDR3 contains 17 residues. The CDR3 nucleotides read TGTGCCAGCAGTCCCTCTAGCGGGATAGGGCACACCGGGGAGCTGTTTTTT. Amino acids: CASSPSSGIGHTGELFF.

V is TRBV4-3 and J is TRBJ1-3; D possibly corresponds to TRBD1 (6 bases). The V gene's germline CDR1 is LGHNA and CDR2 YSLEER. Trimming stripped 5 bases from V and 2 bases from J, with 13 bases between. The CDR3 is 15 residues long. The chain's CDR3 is CASSKGKGAGNTIYF. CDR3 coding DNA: TGCGCCAGCAGCAAAGGGAAGGGGGCTGGAAACACCATATATTTT.

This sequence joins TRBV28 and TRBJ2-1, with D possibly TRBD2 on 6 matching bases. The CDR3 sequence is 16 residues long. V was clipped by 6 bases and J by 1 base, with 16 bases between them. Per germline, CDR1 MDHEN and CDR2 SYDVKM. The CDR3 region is CASRPPEGRSYNEQFF. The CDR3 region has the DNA TGTGCCAGCAGGCCCCCGGAGGGGCGGTCCTACAATGAGCAGTTCTTC.

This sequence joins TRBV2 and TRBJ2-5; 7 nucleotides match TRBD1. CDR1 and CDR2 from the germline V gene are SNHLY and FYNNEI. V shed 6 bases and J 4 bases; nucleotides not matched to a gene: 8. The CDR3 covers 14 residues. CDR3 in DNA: TGTGCCAGCAGAGGGGACAGCCAGTCAGAGACCCAGTACTTC. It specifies CASRGDSQSETQYF. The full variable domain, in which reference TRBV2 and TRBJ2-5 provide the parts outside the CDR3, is EPEVTQTPSHQVTQMGQEVILRCVPISNHLYFYWYRQILGQKVEFLVSFYNNEISEKSEIFDDQFSVERPDGSNFTLKIRSTKLEDSAMYFCASRGDSQSETQYFGPGTRLLVL.

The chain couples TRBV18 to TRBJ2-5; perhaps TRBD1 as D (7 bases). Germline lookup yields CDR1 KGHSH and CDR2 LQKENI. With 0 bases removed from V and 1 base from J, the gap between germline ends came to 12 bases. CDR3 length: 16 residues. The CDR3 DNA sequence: TGTGCCAGCTCACCACCTTCAGGGGGGATCCAAGAGACCCAGTACTTC. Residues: CASSPPSGGIQETQYF.

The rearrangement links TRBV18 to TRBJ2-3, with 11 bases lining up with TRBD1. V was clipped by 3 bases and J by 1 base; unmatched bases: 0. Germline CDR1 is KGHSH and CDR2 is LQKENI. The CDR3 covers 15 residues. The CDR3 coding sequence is TGTGCCAGCTCACCGGGACAGGGGGGCACAGATACGCAGTATTTT. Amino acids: CASSPGQGGTDTQYF. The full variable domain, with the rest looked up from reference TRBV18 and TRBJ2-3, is NAGVMQNPRHLVRRRGQEARLRCSPMKGHSHVYWYRQLPEEGLKFMVYLQKENIIDESGMPKERFSAEFPKEGPSILRIQQVVRGDSAAYFCASSPGQGGTDTQYFGPGTRLTVL.

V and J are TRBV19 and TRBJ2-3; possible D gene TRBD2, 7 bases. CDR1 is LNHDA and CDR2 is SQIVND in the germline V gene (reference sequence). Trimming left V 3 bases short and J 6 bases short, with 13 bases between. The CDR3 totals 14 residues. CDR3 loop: CASSIGGASDTQYF. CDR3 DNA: TGTGCCAGTAGTATTGGGGGGGCAAGTGATACGCAGTATTTT.

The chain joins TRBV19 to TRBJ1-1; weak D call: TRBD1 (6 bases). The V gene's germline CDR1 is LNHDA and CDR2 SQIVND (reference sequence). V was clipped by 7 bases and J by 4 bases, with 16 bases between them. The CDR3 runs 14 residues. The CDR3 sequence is CASTLGAESTEAFF. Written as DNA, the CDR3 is TGTGCCAGTACTCTGGGGGCGGAGAGCACTGAAGCTTTCTTT.

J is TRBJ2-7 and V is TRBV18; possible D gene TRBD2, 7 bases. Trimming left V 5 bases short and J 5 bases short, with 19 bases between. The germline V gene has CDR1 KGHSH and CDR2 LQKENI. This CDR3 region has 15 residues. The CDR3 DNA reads TGTGCCAGCTCAATTGGGACGGGGGGCTCGGACGAGCAGTACTTC. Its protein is CASSIGTGGSDEQYF.

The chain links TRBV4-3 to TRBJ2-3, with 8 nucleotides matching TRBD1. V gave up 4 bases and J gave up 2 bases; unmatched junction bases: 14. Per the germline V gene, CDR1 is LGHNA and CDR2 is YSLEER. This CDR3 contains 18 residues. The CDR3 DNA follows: TGCGCCAGCAGCCCTCACACCTCCGGGACAGGACTCACAGATACGCAGTATTTT. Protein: CASSPHTSGTGLTDTQYF.

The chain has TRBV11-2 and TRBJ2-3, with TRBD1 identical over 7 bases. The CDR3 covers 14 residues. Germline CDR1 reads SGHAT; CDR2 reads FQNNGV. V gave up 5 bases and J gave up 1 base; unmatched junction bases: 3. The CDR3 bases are TGTGCCAGCAGCCTAGGACAGGGCACAGATACGCAGTATTTT. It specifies CASSLGQGTDTQYF.

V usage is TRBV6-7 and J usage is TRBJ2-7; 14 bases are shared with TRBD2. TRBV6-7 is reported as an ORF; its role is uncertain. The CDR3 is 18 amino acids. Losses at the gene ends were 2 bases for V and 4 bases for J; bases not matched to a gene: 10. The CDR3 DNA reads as TGTGCCAGCAGTTACGTCGGGACTAGCGGGAGCGACCGTTACGAGCAGTACTTC. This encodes CASSYVGTSGSDRYEQYF.

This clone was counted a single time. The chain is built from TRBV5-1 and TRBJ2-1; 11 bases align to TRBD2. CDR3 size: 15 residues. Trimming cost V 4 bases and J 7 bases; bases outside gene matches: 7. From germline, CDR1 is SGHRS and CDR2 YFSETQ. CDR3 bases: TGCGCCAGCAGCCCAACTAGCGGGAGTATGAATGAGCAGTTCTTC. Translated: CASSPTSGSMNEQFF. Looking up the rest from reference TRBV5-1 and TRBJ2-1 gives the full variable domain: KAGVTQTPRYLIKTRGQQVTLSCSPISGHRSVSWYQQTPGQGLQFLFEYFSETQRNKGNFPGRFSGRQFSNSRSEMNVSTLELGDSALYLCASSPTSGSMNEQFFGPGTRLTVL.

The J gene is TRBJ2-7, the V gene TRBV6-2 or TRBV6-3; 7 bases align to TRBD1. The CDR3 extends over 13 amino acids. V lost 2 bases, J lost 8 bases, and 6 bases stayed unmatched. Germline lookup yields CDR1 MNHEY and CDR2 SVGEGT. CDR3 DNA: TGTGCCAGCAGTTACCCCGAGGGGGCAAAGCAGTACTTC. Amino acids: CASSYPEGAKQYF.

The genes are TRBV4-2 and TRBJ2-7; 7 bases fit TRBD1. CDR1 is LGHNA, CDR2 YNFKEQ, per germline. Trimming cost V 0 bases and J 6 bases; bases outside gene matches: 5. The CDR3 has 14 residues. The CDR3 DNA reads TGTGCCAGCAGCCAAGATCGACAGGGACGCGAGCAGTACTTC. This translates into CASSQDRQGREQYF.

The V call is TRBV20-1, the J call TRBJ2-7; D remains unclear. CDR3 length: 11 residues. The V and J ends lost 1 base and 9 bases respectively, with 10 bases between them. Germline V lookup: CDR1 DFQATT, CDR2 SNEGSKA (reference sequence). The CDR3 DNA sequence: TGCAGTGCTAGAGGAACAGAGTGGCAGTACTTC. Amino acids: CSARGTEWQYF.

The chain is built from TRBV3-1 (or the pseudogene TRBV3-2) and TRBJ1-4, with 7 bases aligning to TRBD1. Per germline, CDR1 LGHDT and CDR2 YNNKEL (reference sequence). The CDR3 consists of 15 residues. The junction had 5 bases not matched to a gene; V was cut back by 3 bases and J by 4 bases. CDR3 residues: CASSHRTGLNEKLFF. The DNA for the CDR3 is TGTGCCAGCAGCCATCGGACAGGTCTTAATGAAAAACTGTTTTTT.

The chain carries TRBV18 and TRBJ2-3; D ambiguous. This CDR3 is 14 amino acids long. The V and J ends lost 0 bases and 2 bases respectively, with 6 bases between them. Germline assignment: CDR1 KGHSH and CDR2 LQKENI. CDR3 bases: TGTGCCAGCTCACCACCGAGGCCCACAGATACGCAGTATTTT. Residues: CASSPPRPTDTQYF.